These T cell receptor beta chains were read from a single sample in a study of cytomegalovirus exposure and HLA in healthy donors. TCRdb keeps only in-frame clones here, not all; method: immunoSEQ multiplex PCR. There are tens of thousands of clones in the sample; around 80% occur only once, and roughly 51% lies in the top ten. Material for sequencing was PBMCs. These receptors originate from a man aged 50-60 years in good health and CMV-seropositive. CDR3s include the opening cysteine and the closing phenylalanine or tryptophan. A D gene is named only where the DNA matches it firmly. Only some rows state a clone size, as once, few, many or a class for expanded clones.

abundance	d_gene	v_gene	j_gene	CDR3aa	CDR3nt
NA	NA	TRBV7-3	TRBJ1-1	CSSSRTAVGEAFF	TGTTCCAGCAGCAGGACTGCCGTGGGAGAAGCTTTCTTT
NA	NA	TRBV7-8	TRBJ2-5	CASSLGIGGEKTQYF	TGTGCCAGCAGCTTAGGGATCGGGGGAGAAAAGACCCAGTACTTC
NA	NA	TRBV28	TRBJ1-1	CASRNGLVPRDTEAFF	TGTGCCAGCAGGAACGGTTTGGTACCGCGGGACACTGAAGCTTTCTTT
NA	TRBD1	TRBV7-3	TRBJ1-2	CASSQRQGNMDGYTF	TGTGCCAGCAGCCAGAGACAGGGGAATATGGATGGCTACACCTTC
NA	TRBD2	TRBV19	TRBJ2-7	CASRTAASGFYEQYF	TGTGCCAGTAGAACCGCGGCTAGCGGCTTCTACGAGCAGTACTTC
NA	TRBD1	TRBV9	TRBJ2-5	CASSVGTGMFETQYF	TGTGCCAGCAGCGTAGGGACAGGGATGTTTGAGACCCAGTACTTC
NA	NA	TRBV30	TRBJ1-5	CAWKQDSNQPQHF	TGTGCCTGGAAACAGGATAGCAATCAGCCCCAGCATTTT
NA	NA	TRBV6-5	TRBJ1-3	CATRTDRSSGNTIYF	TGTGCCACCAGGACTGACAGGAGCTCTGGAAACACCATATATTTT
NA	TRBD2	TRBV6-5	TRBJ2-5	CASRAGLAQETQYF	TGTGCCAGCAGAGCGGGACTAGCTCAAGAGACCCAGTACTTC
NA	NA	TRBV10-3	TRBJ2-7	CAISGDFYEQYF	TGTGCCATCAGTGGGGACTTTTACGAGCAGTACTTC
NA	NA	TRBV4-2	TRBJ2-7	CASSLGVALSVYEQYF	TGTGCCAGCAGCCTTGGGGTAGCGTTGTCGGTCTACGAGCAGTACTTC
NA	NA	TRBV30	TRBJ1-2	CAWSRGGQSRDGYTF	TGTGCCTGGAGTAGGGGAGGGCAGTCTCGGGATGGCTACACCTTC
few	TRBD2	TRBV27	TRBJ2-3	CASSLELAGADTQYF	TGTGCCAGCAGTTTAGAACTAGCGGGTGCGGATACGCAGTATTTT
few	TRBD2	TRBV5-1	TRBJ2-7	CASSYTSGSYEQYF	TGCGCCAGCAGCTACACTAGCGGGAGTTACGAGCAGTACTTC
NA	NA	TRBV27	TRBJ2-3	CASSFRGRRGIDTQYF	TGTGCCAGCAGTTTCCGGGGTAGAAGGGGGATAGATACGCAGTATTTT
NA	TRBD1	TRBV7-2	TRBJ1-2	CASSFAGTGVDGYTF	TGTGCCAGCAGCTTCGCCGGGACAGGGGTCGATGGCTACACCTTC
few	NA	TRBV2	TRBJ1-2	CASTTSGAWGYTF	TGTGCCAGCACTACCTCGGGAGCTTGGGGCTACACCTTC
NA	TRBD2	TRBV27	TRBJ2-6	CASSLGLAGGAGANVLTF	TGTGCCAGCAGTTTGGGCCTAGCGGGAGGTGCTGGGGCCAACGTCCTGACTTTC
few	TRBD1	TRBV7-9	TRBJ1-1	CASSGGQGNTEAFF	TGTGCCAGCAGCGGGGGACAGGGGAACACTGAAGCTTTCTTT
NA	TRBD1	TRBV9	TRBJ2-3	CASSADRVTDTQYF	TGTGCCAGCAGCGCAGACAGGGTCACAGATACGCAGTATTTT
NA	TRBD2	TRBV13	TRBJ2-7	CASSLVGLAGNEQYF	TGTGCCAGCAGCTTAGTAGGACTAGCGGGGAACGAGCAGTACTTC
NA	TRBD2	TRBV11-2	TRBJ2-1	CASSLGGVDEQFF	TGTGCCAGCAGCTTGGGGGGGGTGGATGAGCAGTTCTTC
NA	TRBD1	TRBV6-5	TRBJ2-7	CASRLGTVTYEQYF	TGTGCCAGCCGTTTAGGGACAGTTACCTACGAGCAGTACTTC
NA	TRBD1	TRBV4-1	TRBJ1-2	CASSRGQGLYGYTF	TGCGCCAGCAGCCGAGGACAGGGCCTCTATGGCTACACCTTC
NA	TRBD2	TRBV2	TRBJ2-3	CASSARSGASTDAQYF	TGTGCCAGCAGTGCCCGTAGCGGGGCTAGTACAGATGCGCAGTATTTT
NA	NA	TRBV7-8	TRBJ1-1	CASSLDTGKAFF	TGTGCCAGCAGCTTAGATACAGGGAAAGCTTTCTTT
NA	TRBD1	TRBV19	TRBJ2-1	CASSNGQAASEQFF	TGTGCCAGTAGTAACGGACAGGCAGCCTCGGAGCAGTTCTTC
NA	NA	TRBV5-8	TRBJ1-3	CASSLTGWGELSSGNTIYF	TGTGCCAGCAGCTTGACAGGATGGGGTGAACTGAGCTCTGGAAACACCATATATTTT
NA	TRBD1	TRBV7-2	TRBJ2-1	CASSLRFPGQGHNEQFF	TGTGCCAGCAGCTTACGGTTCCCGGGACAGGGACACAATGAGCAGTTCTTC
NA	TRBD2	TRBV11-2	TRBJ2-7	CASSQVPSGSARYEQYF	TGTGCCAGCAGCCAAGTGCCTAGCGGGAGTGCGCGCTACGAGCAGTACTTC
NA	NA	TRBV12-5	TRBJ2-5	CASQQGDRQETQYF	TGTGCTAGTCAGCAAGGAGACCGGCAAGAGACCCAGTACTTC
NA	TRBD2	TRBV5-4	TRBJ2-3	CASGFLAGSTDTQYF	TGTGCCAGCGGTTTCCTAGCGGGAAGCACAGATACGCAGTATTTT
NA	TRBD1	TRBV18	TRBJ1-6	CASSPGTGNNSPLHF	TGTGCCAGCTCACCAGGGACAGGGAATAATTCACCCCTCCACTTT
NA	TRBD2	TRBV10-2	TRBJ2-4	CASIGLAGGATGTAKNIQYF	TGCGCCAGCATAGGACTAGCGGGGGGCGCCACTGGAACGGCCAAAAACATTCAGTACTTC
NA	NA	TRBV28	TRBJ2-7	CASLSYSYEQYF	TGTGCCTCCTTATCCTACTCCTACGAGCAGTACTTC
once	NA	TRBV5-4	TRBJ1-3	CASSTRTGAPGNTIYF	TGTGCCAGCAGCACCCGTACAGGCGCTCCTGGAAACACCATATATTTT
NA	TRBD2	TRBV27	TRBJ2-1	CASSARTSGIVRDEQFF	TGTGCCAGCAGTGCGCGGACTAGCGGGATTGTACGCGATGAGCAGTTCTTC
few	NA	TRBV5-6	TRBJ1-6	CASSLAVEGSPLHF	TGTGCCAGCAGCTTGGCGGTAGAGGGTTCACCCCTCCACTTT
few	NA	TRBV15	TRBJ2-5	CATRLQVAPGETQYF	TGTGCCACCAGGTTACAGGTGGCGCCTGGGGAGACCCAGTACTTC
NA	TRBD1	TRBV6-1	TRBJ2-7	CAGSTGASYEQYF	TGTGCCGGTTCGACAGGGGCCTCCTACGAGCAGTACTTC
NA	NA	TRBV5-1	TRBJ2-7	CASSEGGSSSYEQYF	TGCGCCAGCAGTGAAGGGGGTTCAAGCTCCTACGAGCAGTACTTC
NA	NA	TRBV7-2	TRBJ2-5	CASRRLQGSETQYF	TGTGCCAGCAGGCGGCTCCAGGGTTCAGAGACCCAGTACTTC
NA	TRBD1	TRBV11-2	TRBJ2-4	CASSVQGARNIQYF	TGTGCCAGCAGCGTACAGGGGGCGCGGAACATTCAGTACTTC